This T cell receptor (beta chain) emerged from a study of T-cell reconstitution after alpha-beta-depleted transplantation in children. Study-wide findings and caveats: The main origin of T-cell counts and diversity one year after transplant was newly produced T cells. Surviving thymic progenitors and recipient T cells were the source of high TCRbeta diversity at day 60 in some patients.

Regarding this clonotype: Its antigen is not identified.

The library targeted TCRbeta and was prepared with unique molecular identifiers. TCRdb reanalysed the PCR reads using MiXCR and keeps one entry per CDR3 protein. The table includes about 830,000 distinct CDR3 sequences, approximately 15% detected once. The sequencing used PBMCs, mostly from graft donor cells, collected 360 days after TCRalphabeta/CD19-depleted stem cell transplant. The TCR sequence derives from a male patient between 5 and 17 years old who had a stem cell transplant for acute lymphoblastic leukemia, so the T cells may come from the graft donor.

CDR3 sequence (DNA): TGCAGTGCTAGAGTACGAGGGAGACCGCACTCCTACAATGAGCAGTTCTTC. It specifies CSARVRGRPHSYNEQFF. The V and J genes are TRBV20-1 and TRBJ2-1; D is possibly TRBD2 (5 bases). The germline gives CDR1 DFQATT, CDR2 SNEGSKA (reference sequence). V shed 1 base and J shed 0 bases, with 16 bases lying between them. This CDR3 is built from 17 residues.